Here is one TCR beta chain with its context. This clone is a singleton in its sample. Its target antigen remains unknown. Base qualities are not recorded, but no much larger clone differs from it by a single base. Enrolling through a virtual design, the prospective study's participants ranged in age from roughly 18 to 95 years and lived across some 22 United States geographic areas. In the prospective study, cohorts were assigned on the basis of participant-reported clinical history obtained from a screening survey and a study questionnaire. A participant counted as exposed if, within 2 weeks of entering the study, that participant had been in contact with someone who had a PCR-confirmed or clinician-diagnosed COVID-19 case. In the prospective study, mobile phlebotomists collected whole blood, serum and a nasopharyngeal or oropharyngeal swab from each participant. Over a roughly 2-month period, participants in the prospective study had the option of providing additional blood draws and questionnaires. Before DNA extraction, blood samples from the prospective study were shipped at room temperature or frozen.

Trimming accounts for 3 bases at V and 7 bases at J, while the number of junction bases matched to no gene is 5. Taken from the germline V gene, the CDR1 and CDR2 loops are LGHNA and YSLEER. Spanning cysteine to phenylalanine, the CDR3 consists of 14 amino acids. Only the CDR3 part of the read is kept: 42 bases, read in frame from the first base. The entry originates in a study of blood T cell repertoires in COVID-19 (dated by TCRdb to the early 2020s). Turning to the overall study: Samples from collaborators originated in the United States, Italy and Spain and spanned both the acute and convalescent phases of COVID-19. Where HLA class I and class II types were available, the types were taken from metadata supplied by the sample provider, not from assay-based typing. The repertoires were released in a freely available public database intended as a resource for research on the immune response to SARS-CoV-2. The samples were drawn from two sources: the first 160 participants of the ongoing ImmuneRACE study, and over 950 subjects contributed by 6 global collaborators. The dataset comprised deeply sampled blood TCRbeta repertoires from subjects exposed to, actively infected with, or recovered from COVID-19. Nearly every sample came with metadata listing a de-identified subject ID, COVID-19 status, age in years and sex. The material from the prospective study consisted of cDNA or gDNA derived from T cells, B-cell-depleted T cells, or PBMCs.

The study at large found these results: The amount of clinical and demographic metadata varied by source and participant and was provided uncurated.

TCRbeta CDR3 regions were amplified from genomic DNA by means of the immunoSEQ Assay, a bias-controlled multiplex PCR. The original methods were these. The number of nucleated cells in each sample was estimated from the amplification of reference gene primers within the assay. To quantify the absolute abundance of each unique TCRbeta CDR3 rearrangement, sequence reads were collapsed and filtered. Productive Simpson clonality was computed per sample as the square root of Simpson's diversity index over productive rearrangements. Here the immuneACCESS table is served through TCRdb, limited to in-frame sequences with V and J called. Missing clones are a known gap in these copies; in checked studies unresolved V genes cover under half, and the rest lacks a known reason. From that table come the V and J calls and clone size; the DNA was used to work out D and trimming. Recorded for this sample are approximately 150,000 clones; approximately 90% of them occurred a single time. Of the sample, 4% is held by the ten largest clones.

This TCR derives from a woman in her thirties or forties who had been exposed to COVID-19. The chain was built from TRBV4-3 and TRBJ2-2; 7 bases in between match TRBD2. Sample: PBMCs or T cells enriched from blood (not recorded which). The base sequence is TGCGCCAGCAGCCAGAGACTAGCCAGCGGGGAGCTGTTTTTT. Its protein product is CASSQRLASGELFF.